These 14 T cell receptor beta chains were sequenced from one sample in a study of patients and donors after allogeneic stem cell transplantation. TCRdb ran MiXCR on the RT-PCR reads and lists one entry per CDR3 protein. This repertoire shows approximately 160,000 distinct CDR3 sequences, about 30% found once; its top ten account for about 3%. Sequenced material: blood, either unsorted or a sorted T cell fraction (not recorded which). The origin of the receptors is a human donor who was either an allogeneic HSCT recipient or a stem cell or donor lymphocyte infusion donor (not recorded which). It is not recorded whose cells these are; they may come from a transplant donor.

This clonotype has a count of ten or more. CDR3 DNA: TGTGCCAGCAGCTTAGGGACCGCCTGGGGGAACACTGAAGCTTTCTTT. Protein sequence: CASSLGTAWGNTEAFF. The chain is built from TRBV7-3 and TRBJ1-1; perhaps TRBD1 as D (5 bases). Germline CDR1 and CDR2: SGHTA and FQGTGA. The V gene lost 2 bases and the J gene lost 1 base, with 14 bases spanning the gap. CDR3 length equals 16 residues.

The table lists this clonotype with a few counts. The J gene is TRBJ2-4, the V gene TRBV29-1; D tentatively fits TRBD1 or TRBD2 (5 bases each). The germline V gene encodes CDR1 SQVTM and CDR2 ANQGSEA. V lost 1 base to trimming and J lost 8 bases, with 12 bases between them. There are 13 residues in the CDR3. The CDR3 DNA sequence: TGCAGCGTTGAAGTCCTGGGGACGGACATTCAGTACTTC. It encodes CSVEVLGTDIQYF. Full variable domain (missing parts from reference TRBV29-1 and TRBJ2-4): SAVISQKPSRDICQRGTSLTIQCQVDSQVTMMFWYRQQPGQSLTLIATANQGSEATYESGFVIDKFPISRPNLTFSTLTVSNMSPEDSSIYLCSVEVLGTDIQYFGAGTRLSVL.

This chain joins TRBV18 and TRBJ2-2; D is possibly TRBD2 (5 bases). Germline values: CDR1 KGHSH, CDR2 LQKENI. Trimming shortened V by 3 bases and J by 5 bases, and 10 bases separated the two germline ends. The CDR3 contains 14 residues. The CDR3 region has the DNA TGTGCCAGCTCACCGCTTTCGGGGACCGGGGAGCTGTTTTTT. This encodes CASSPLSGTGELFF.

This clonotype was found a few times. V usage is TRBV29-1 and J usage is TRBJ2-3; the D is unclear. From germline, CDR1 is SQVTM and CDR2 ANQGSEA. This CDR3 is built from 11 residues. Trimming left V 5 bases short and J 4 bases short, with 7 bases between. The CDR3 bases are TGCAGCGTTAAGTGGCCAGATACGCAGTATTTT. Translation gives CSVKWPDTQYF.

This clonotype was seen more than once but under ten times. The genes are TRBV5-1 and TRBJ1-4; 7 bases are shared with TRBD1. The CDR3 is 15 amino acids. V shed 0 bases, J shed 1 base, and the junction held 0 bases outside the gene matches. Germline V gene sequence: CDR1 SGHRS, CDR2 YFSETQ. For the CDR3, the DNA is TGCGCCAGCAGCTTGGGACAGGGAACTAATGAAAAACTGTTTTTT. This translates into CASSLGQGTNEKLFF.

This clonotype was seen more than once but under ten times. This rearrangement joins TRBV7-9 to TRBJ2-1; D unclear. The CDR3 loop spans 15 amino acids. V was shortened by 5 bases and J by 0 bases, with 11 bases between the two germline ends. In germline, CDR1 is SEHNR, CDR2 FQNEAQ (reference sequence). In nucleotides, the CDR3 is TGTGCCAGCAGCCCCCTGGGAAGCTCCTACAATGAGCAGTTCTTC. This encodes CASSPLGSSYNEQFF.

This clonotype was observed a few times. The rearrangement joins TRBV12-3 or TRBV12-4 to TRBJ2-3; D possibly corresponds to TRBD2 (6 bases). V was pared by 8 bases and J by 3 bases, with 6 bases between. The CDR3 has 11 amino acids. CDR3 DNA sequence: TGTGCCAGCCTAGCGACAGATACGCAGTATTTT. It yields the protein CASLATDTQYF.

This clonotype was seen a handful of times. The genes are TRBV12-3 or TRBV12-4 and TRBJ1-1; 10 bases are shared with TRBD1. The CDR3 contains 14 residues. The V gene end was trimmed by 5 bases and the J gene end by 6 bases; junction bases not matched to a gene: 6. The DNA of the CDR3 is TGTGCCAGCAGTCCGGGGACAGGGGAAGCTGAAGCTTTCTTT. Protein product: CASSPGTGEAEAFF.

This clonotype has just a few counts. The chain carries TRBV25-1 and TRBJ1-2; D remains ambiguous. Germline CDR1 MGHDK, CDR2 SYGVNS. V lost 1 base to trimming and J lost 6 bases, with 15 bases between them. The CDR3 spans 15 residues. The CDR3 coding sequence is TGTGCCAGCAGTGAATCCCCGACCGGATCACATGGCTACACCTTC. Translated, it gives CASSESPTGSHGYTF.

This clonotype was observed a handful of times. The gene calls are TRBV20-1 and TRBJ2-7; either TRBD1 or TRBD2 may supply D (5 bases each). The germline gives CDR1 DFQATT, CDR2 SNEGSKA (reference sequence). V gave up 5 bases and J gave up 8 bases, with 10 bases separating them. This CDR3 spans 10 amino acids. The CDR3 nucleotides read TGCAGTGCTCTGGGACCCAAGCAGTACTTC. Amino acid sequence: CSALGPKQYF.

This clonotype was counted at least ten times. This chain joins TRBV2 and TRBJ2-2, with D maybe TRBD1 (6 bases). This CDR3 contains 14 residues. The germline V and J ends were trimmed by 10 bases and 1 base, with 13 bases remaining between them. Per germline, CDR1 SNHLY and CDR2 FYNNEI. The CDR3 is CATRAGENTGELFF. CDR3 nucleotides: TGTGCCACCAGGGCAGGGGAGAACACCGGGGAGCTGTTTTTT.

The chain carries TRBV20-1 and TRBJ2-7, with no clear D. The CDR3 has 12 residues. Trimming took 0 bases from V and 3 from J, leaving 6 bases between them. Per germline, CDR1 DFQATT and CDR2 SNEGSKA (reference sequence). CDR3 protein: CSARDPGYEQYF. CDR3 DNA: TGCAGTGCTAGAGACCCCGGCTACGAGCAGTACTTC.

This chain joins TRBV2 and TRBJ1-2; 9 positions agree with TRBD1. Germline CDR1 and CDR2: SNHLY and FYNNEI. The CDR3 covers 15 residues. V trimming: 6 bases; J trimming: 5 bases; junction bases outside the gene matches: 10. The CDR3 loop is CASSAGTGRGYGYTF. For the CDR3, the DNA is TGTGCCAGCAGCGCTGGGACAGGGAGAGGGTATGGCTACACCTTC.

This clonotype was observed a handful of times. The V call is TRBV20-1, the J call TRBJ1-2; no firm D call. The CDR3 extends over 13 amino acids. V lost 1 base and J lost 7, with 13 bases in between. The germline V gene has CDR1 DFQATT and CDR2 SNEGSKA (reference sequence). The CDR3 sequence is CSARVKAASGYTF. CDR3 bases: TGCAGTGCTAGAGTTAAGGCCGCATCTGGCTACACCTTC.